This T cell receptor (beta chain) was found in a study of B cell selection in AIRE deficiency. Whole-study results and caveats: Shorter CDR3s marked shared Treg sequences, biased toward few non-templated insertions. Patient Tconv cells held about 30% of Treg sequences shared by healthy donors. In TCRBV usage, CDR3 length and diversity, patient Tconv and Treg cells matched healthy donors. Of fewer than 4,000 shared Treg TCRbeta sequences, 31.6% were healthy-donor-only and around 8.7% patient-only.

Notes on this clone: Its antigen is as yet unknown.

Sorted regulatory T cells were CD4-positive, CD25-high and CD127-low or negative. V lost 4 bases and J lost 0, with 3 bases in between. The CDR3 contains 12 residues. CDR1 and CDR2 from the germline V gene are SQVTM and ANQGSEA. Sequencing used immunoSEQ multiplex PCR; TCRdb keeps in-frame clones, though not all of them. This table holds approximately 26,000 clones, about 90% found once. The sequence was obtained from a human donor in good health. V is TRBV29-1 and J is TRBJ1-4; D is unclear. The sequenced sample consisted of CD4+CD25+ Tregs sorted from PBMCs. Written as DNA, the CDR3 is TGCAGCGTTGGCGCAACTAATGAAAAACTGTTTTTT. Translation gives CSVGATNEKLFF.